Below are 32 T cell receptor beta chains sequenced from a single sample in a study of blood T cells in healthy people across ages. Using a J-beta primer mix together with a sample-barcoded 5' primer, a second PCR was run for roughly 6 to 12 cycles. One entry per CDR3 protein, called by TCRdb with MiXCR from the 5' RACE reads. The sample records around 1,100,000 distinct CDR3 sequences, approximately 38% being singletons. Sequencing was performed on blood. Receptors were obtained from a man between 18 and 29 years old in good health.

The J gene is TRBJ2-3, the V gene TRBV12-3 or TRBV12-4; D unclear. Trimming removed 6 bases at V and 2 bases at J, with 15 bases between. The CDR3 totals 15 residues. The CDR3 DNA reads as TGTGCCAGCAGCGTACCTCATTCACCCACAGATACGCAGTATTTT. This codes for CASSVPHSPTDTQYF.

The V call is TRBV6-2 or TRBV6-3, the J call TRBJ1-5; D is uncertain. Germline V CDR1 and CDR2: MNHEY, SVGEGT. V was cut by 2 bases and J by 0 bases, with 8 bases left in between. The length of the CDR3 is 15 residues. The CDR3 protein is CASSYDPYSNQPQHF. CDR3 bases: TGTGCCAGCAGTTACGACCCTTATAGCAATCAGCCCCAGCATTTT.

CDR3 loop: CASSDWDSRNIQYF. CDR3 nucleotides: TGTGCCAGCTCCGACTGGGACAGCCGGAACATTCAGTACTTC. The chain combines TRBV18 with TRBJ2-4, with 7 bases fitting TRBD1. The CDR3 runs to 14 residues. The germline V gene encodes CDR1 KGHSH and CDR2 LQKENI. V was clipped by 6 bases and J by 7 bases; unmatched bases: 9.

At least ten counts were recorded for this clonotype. J is TRBJ1-2 and V is TRBV28, with 7 nucleotides matching TRBD1. With V trimmed by 5 bases and J by 2 bases, 8 bases remained unmatched. The CDR3 consists of 15 residues. Germline-derived CDR1 and CDR2 are MDHEN and SYDVKM. For the CDR3, the DNA is TGTGCCAGCAGTAACCCGGACAGGCCCAACTATGGCTACACCTTC. It codes for CASSNPDRPNYGYTF.

This clonotype turned up a few times. The rearrangement uses TRBV6-1 and TRBJ1-2; 9 bases are a match to TRBD1. Losses at the gene ends were 2 bases for V and 3 bases for J; bases not matched to a gene: 4. The CDR3 totals 15 residues. Germline V gene lookup returns CDR1 MNHNS and CDR2 SASEGT. The CDR3 loop reads CASSEFGDRDYGYTF. The CDR3 DNA reads as TGTGCCAGCAGTGAATTTGGGGACAGGGACTATGGCTACACCTTC.

There are a few counts of this clonotype. The gene calls are TRBV29-1 and TRBJ2-1; D is ambiguous. Trimming took off 8 bases at V and 0 bases at J, with 14 bases between the two ends. Germline CDR1 reads SQVTM; CDR2 reads ANQGSEA. CDR3 length: 14 residues. In DNA form, the CDR3 reads TGCAGCTTCCGAAGGAAAAGCTCCTACAATGAGCAGTTCTTC. Translation gives CSFRRKSSYNEQFF.

There are many counts of this clonotype. The chain uses TRBV5-1 and TRBJ2-7, with D unresolved. Germline V lookup: CDR1 SGHRS, CDR2 YFSETQ. CDR3 length equals 14 residues. V shed 6 bases and J shed 0 bases, with 13 bases lying between them. CDR3 protein: CASTAGPGSYEQYF. The CDR3, as DNA: TGCGCCAGCACCGCCGGGCCTGGCTCCTACGAGCAGTACTTC.

The genes are TRBV20-1 and TRBJ2-2, with D perhaps TRBD1 (5 bases). Trimming shortened V by 0 bases and J by 1 base, and 6 bases separated the two germline ends. Germline V gene sequence: CDR1 DFQATT, CDR2 SNEGSKA (reference sequence). The CDR3 has 14 residues. CDR3 amino acids: CSAREGQNTGELFF. The CDR3 DNA follows: TGCAGTGCTAGAGAGGGGCAGAACACCGGGGAGCTGTTTTTT.

The V and J genes are TRBV6-6 and TRBJ1-1, with a weak D call TRBD1 (6 bases). Germline CDR1 and CDR2: MNHNY and SVGAGI (reference sequence). This CDR3 comprises 14 residues. V was trimmed by 2 bases and J by 6 bases, leaving 13 bases between them. The CDR3 DNA is TGTGCCAGCAGTTACAACACAGGGATCCCTGAAGCTTTCTTT. Protein: CASSYNTGIPEAFF.

The rearrangement joins TRBV9 to TRBJ2-7; 8 bases fit TRBD1. V gave up 5 bases and J gave up 7 bases; unmatched junction bases: 11. Germline V gives CDR1 SGDLS, CDR2 YYNGEE. This CDR3 contains 14 residues. The DNA of the CDR3 is TGTGCCAGCAGTCAAGCAGGGGGCTACAATGAGCAGTACTTC. Its translation is CASSQAGGYNEQYF.

The chain combines TRBV27 with TRBJ2-1, with D hard to call. V was shortened by 6 bases and J by 8 bases, with 11 bases between the two germline ends. The CDR3 is 12 residues long. Germline loops: CDR1 MNHEY, CDR2 SMNVEV (reference sequence). The CDR3 loop reads CASRVSAYEQFF. The CDR3 coding sequence is TGTGCCAGCAGGGTATCGGCCTATGAGCAGTTCTTC.

This clonotype was picked up a small number of times. The chain joins TRBV20-1 to TRBJ2-3; possibly TRBD2 for D (6 bases). CDR3 length equals 15 residues. Trimming took 3 bases from V and 2 from J, leaving 15 bases between them. Germline V gives CDR1 DFQATT, CDR2 SNEGSKA (reference sequence). In DNA, the CDR3 is TGCAGTGCTAGTGGGGTTGGCGGGATCACAGATACGCAGTATTTT. This encodes CSASGVGGITDTQYF.

The rearrangement uses TRBV20-1 and TRBJ1-1, with unresolved D. The germline CDR1 and CDR2 sequences are DFQATT and SNEGSKA (reference sequence). This CDR3 has 13 amino acids. Trimming stripped 3 bases from V and 3 bases from J, with 11 bases between. In DNA form, the CDR3 reads TGCAGTGCTAGTAGGGAGGGCGACACTGAAGCTTTCTTT. Its translation: CSASREGDTEAFF.

This clonotype was detected a few times. This sequence joins TRBV28 and TRBJ2-1, with D perhaps TRBD1 or TRBD2 (6 bases each). Trimming took 7 bases from V and 0 from J, leaving 19 bases between them. The CDR3 loop spans 17 amino acids. Germline assignment: CDR1 MDHEN and CDR2 SYDVKM. DNA for the CDR3: TGTGCCAGCAACTTACCACCCGGGGGCTCCTCCTACAATGAGCAGTTCTTC. Protein sequence: CASNLPPGGSSYNEQFF.

This clonotype has a count of ten or more. For the CDR3, the DNA is TGTGCCAGCAGTTACGGGGAGACAGGGGAGCAGTTCTTC. Its translation: CASSYGETGEQFF. This chain joins TRBV6-2 or TRBV6-3 and TRBJ2-1, with 7 bases that match TRBD1. The V gene end was trimmed by 2 bases and the J gene end by 10 bases; junction bases not matched to a gene: 5. CDR1 is MNHEY and CDR2 is SVGEGT in the germline V gene. This CDR3 comprises 13 residues.

V and J are TRBV12-3 or TRBV12-4 and TRBJ2-4; D is uncertain. The CDR3 runs 12 residues. The chain's CDR3 is CASIGAKNIQYF. CDR3 bases: TGTGCTTCCATCGGAGCCAAAAACATTCAGTACTTC.

The rearrangement joins TRBV15 to TRBJ2-2; 8 bases fit TRBD1. Trimming at V came to 5 bases and at J to 3 bases, leaving 8 bases not matched to a gene. Germline assignment: CDR1 LNHNV and CDR2 YYDKDF (reference sequence). This CDR3 has 16 residues. Here the CDR3 reads CATSASDRGHTGELFF. The CDR3 DNA reads as TGTGCCACCAGCGCCTCCGACAGGGGACACACCGGGGAGCTGTTTTTT.

This clonotype has only a few counts. This rearrangement joins TRBV20-1 to TRBJ1-1, with D perhaps TRBD1 (5 bases). V lost 7 bases and J lost 3, with 15 bases in between. The CDR3 length is 13 residues. Germline lookup yields CDR1 DFQATT and CDR2 SNEGSKA (reference sequence). CDR3 residues: CSVYELGDTEAFF. The DNA for the CDR3 is TGCAGTGTTTACGAGCTGGGGGACACTGAAGCTTTCTTT.

In its sample, this clonotype was seen a few times. V gene TRBV5-6 combines with J gene TRBJ1-2, with TRBD1 matching over 7 bases. V was pared by 3 bases and J by 2 bases, with 4 bases of the junction left unmatched. CDR1 is SGHDT and CDR2 is YYEEEE in the germline V gene. This CDR3 spans 14 amino acids. DNA for the CDR3: TGTGCCAGCAGCTGGATGACAGGGAACTATGGCTACACCTTC. Translating gives CASSWMTGNYGYTF.

The chain joins TRBV27 to TRBJ1-2; D unresolved. Germline CDR1 MNHEY, CDR2 SMNVEV (reference sequence). The ends were cut back, 2 bases at V and 3 bases at J, with 10 bases in the middle. This CDR3 comprises 14 residues. The CDR3: CASSLGAWDYGYTF. The CDR3 nucleotides read TGTGCCAGCAGTTTAGGTGCGTGGGACTATGGCTACACCTTC.

This clonotype came up a few times. The gene calls are TRBV2 and TRBJ2-5; D possibly uses TRBD1 or TRBD2 (5 bases each). This CDR3 spans 13 amino acids. Between the trimmed V and J ends, which lost 6 bases and 1 base, there was a span of 9 bases. Germline CDR1 SNHLY, CDR2 FYNNEI. For the CDR3, the DNA is TGTGCCAGCAGGAGGGGACGCCAAGAGACCCAGTACTTC. Protein product: CASRRGRQETQYF.

The V gene is TRBV7-2, the J gene TRBJ1-2; 9 nucleotides agree with TRBD1. The CDR3 spans 14 residues. Germline CDR1 is SGHTA and CDR2 is FQGNSA. J lost 12 bases, V lost 6 bases, and 14 bases had no gene match. CDR3 amino acids: CASSHSGQGAWDTF. The CDR3 DNA is TGTGCCAGCAGTCACTCGGGACAGGGTGCTTGGGACACCTTC.

A few counts support this clonotype. The genes are TRBV12-3 or TRBV12-4 and TRBJ2-3; TRBD1 matches 9 bases. This CDR3 is built from 13 residues. V trimming: 10 bases; J trimming: 2 bases; junction bases outside the gene matches: 4. The CDR3 DNA reads as TGTGCCACCTGGGACAGGGACACAGATACGCAGTATTTT. Its translation: CATWDRDTDTQYF.

The chain combines TRBV7-3 with TRBJ2-2; D call uncertain. V lost 2 bases and J 7 bases, leaving 11 bases between the germline ends. The CDR3 runs 14 residues. Germline values: CDR1 SGHTA, CDR2 FQGTGA. The CDR3 nucleotides read TGTGCCAGCAGCTTATACGAAGAGATCGGGGAGCTGTTTTTT. This encodes CASSLYEEIGELFF.

This chain joins TRBV7-2 and TRBJ1-6; 8 bases align to TRBD1. V trimming: 4 bases; J trimming: 4 bases; junction bases outside the gene matches: 9. The CDR3 totals 17 residues. CDR1 SGHTA and CDR2 FQGNSA come from the germline V gene. In nucleotides, the CDR3 is TGTGCCAGCAGCTCCACCACAGGGGGGGGTTATAATTCACCCCTCCACTTT. Its translation: CASSSTTGGGYNSPLHF.

The V call is TRBV9, the J call TRBJ1-2; maybe TRBD1 (5 bases). The ends were cut back, 5 bases at V and 8 bases at J, with 25 bases in the middle. The CDR3 is 16 residues long. The germline gives CDR1 SGDLS, CDR2 YYNGEE. CDR3 amino acids: CASSDGTVRGSRGYTF. In DNA form, the CDR3 reads TGTGCCAGCAGTGACGGGACTGTAAGGGGTAGTAGGGGCTACACCTTC.

This clonotype was detected many times. The chain is built from TRBV5-5 and TRBJ2-1, with D hard to call. Germline-derived CDR1 and CDR2 are SGHKS and YYEKEE (reference sequence). This CDR3 comprises 13 residues. Trimming took 7 bases from V and 8 from J, leaving 16 bases between them. The DNA of the CDR3 is TGTGCCAGCTCCGACGTCCTCCTCGATGAGCAGTTCTTC. This translates into CASSDVLLDEQFF.

This clonotype was found a few times. J is TRBJ2-3 and V is TRBV4-3, with D uncertain. The germline V gene encodes CDR1 LGHNA and CDR2 YSLEER. The CDR3 loop spans 16 amino acids. V dropped 4 bases and J dropped 4 bases, with 18 bases sitting between them. CDR3 region: CASSPQGPFVSDTQYF. The CDR3 nucleotides read TGCGCCAGCAGCCCCCAAGGACCCTTTGTCTCAGATACGCAGTATTTT.

This clonotype was counted a few times. The V gene is TRBV4-3, the J gene TRBJ1-1; no definite D call. The germline V and J ends were trimmed by 0 bases and 1 base, with 9 bases remaining between them. The CDR3 is made up of 15 amino acids. Per germline, CDR1 LGHNA and CDR2 YSLEER. CDR3 in DNA: TGCGCCAGCAGCCAAGAAACGGCAAAGAACACTGAAGCTTTCTTT. Translated, it gives CASSQETAKNTEAFF.

This clonotype has more than one count but fewer than ten. The chain is built from TRBV6-6 and TRBJ1-5; D unresolved. Trimming took off 1 base at V and 0 bases at J, with 13 bases between the two ends. There are 17 residues in the CDR3. Germline CDR1 is MNHNY and CDR2 is SVGAGI (reference sequence). CDR3 region: CASSYWVWENSNQPQHF. DNA of the CDR3: TGTGCCAGCAGTTACTGGGTTTGGGAGAATAGCAATCAGCCCCAGCATTTT.

Of note for this clonotype: The junction shows a germline mismatch at one end, possibly a read error. The rearrangement joins TRBV3-1 to TRBJ1-6; D gene uncertain. The CDR3 is 15 amino acids. Germline V CDR1 and CDR2: LGHDT, YNNKEL (reference sequence). The CDR3 bases are TGTGCCAGCACCCAAAATTCCGACGGAAATTCACCCCTCCACTTT. Translation: CASTQNSDGNSPLHF.

This clonotype was detected a few times. This sequence joins TRBV20-1 and TRBJ2-5; D gene ambiguous. Germline values: CDR1 DFQATT, CDR2 SNEGSKA (reference sequence). V lost 1 base, J lost 2 bases, and 14 bases lay in between. The CDR3 is 15 amino acids. The CDR3 loop reads CSARAGTDIQETQYF. Here the CDR3 DNA reads TGCAGTGCTAGAGCCGGAACAGATATTCAAGAGACCCAGTACTTC.